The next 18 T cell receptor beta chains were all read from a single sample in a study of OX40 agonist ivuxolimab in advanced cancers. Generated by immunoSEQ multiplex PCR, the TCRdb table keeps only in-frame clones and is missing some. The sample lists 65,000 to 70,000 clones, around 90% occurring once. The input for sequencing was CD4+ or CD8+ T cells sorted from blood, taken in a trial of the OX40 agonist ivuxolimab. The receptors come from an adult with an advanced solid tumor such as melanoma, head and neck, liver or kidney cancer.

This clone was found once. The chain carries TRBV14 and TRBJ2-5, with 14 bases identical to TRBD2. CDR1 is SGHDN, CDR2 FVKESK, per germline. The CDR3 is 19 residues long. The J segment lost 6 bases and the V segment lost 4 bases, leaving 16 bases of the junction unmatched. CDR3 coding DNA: TGTGCCAGCAGCCGGGCCCCCCCGGGACTAGCGGGAGAGGGGCAGACCCAGTACTTC. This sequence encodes CASSRAPPGLAGEGQTQYF.

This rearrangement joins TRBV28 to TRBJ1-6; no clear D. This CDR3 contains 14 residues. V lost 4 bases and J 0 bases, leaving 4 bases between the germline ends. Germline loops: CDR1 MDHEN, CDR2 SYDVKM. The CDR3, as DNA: TGTGCCAGCAGTTGGAGCTCCTATAATTCACCCCTCCACTTT. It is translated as CASSWSSYNSPLHF. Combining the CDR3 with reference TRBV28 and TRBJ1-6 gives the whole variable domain DVKVTQSSRYLVKRTGEKVFLECVQDMDHENMFWYRQDPGLGLRLIYFSYDVKMKEKGDIPEGYSVSREKKERFSLILESASTNQTSMYLCASSWSSYNSPLHFGNGTRLTVT.

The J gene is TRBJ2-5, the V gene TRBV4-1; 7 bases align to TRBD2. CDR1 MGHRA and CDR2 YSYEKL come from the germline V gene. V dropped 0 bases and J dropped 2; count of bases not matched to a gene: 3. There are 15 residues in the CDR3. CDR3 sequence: CASSQERGGQETQYF. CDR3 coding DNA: TGCGCCAGCAGCCAAGAAAGGGGAGGGCAAGAGACCCAGTACTTC.

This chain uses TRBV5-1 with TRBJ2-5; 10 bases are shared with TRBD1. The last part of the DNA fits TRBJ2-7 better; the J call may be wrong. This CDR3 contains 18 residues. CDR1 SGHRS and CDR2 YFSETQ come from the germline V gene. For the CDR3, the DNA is TGCGCCAGCAGCTTAGACAAACCAGGGACAGGGGCTTACTACGAGCAGTACTTC. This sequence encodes CASSLDKPGTGAYYEQYF.

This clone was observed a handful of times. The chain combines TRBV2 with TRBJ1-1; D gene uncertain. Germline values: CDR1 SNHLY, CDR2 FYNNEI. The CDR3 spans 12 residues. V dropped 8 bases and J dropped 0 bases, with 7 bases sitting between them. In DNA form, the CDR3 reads TGTGCCAGCGGACGGTTGAACACTGAAGCTTTCTTT. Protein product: CASGRLNTEAFF.

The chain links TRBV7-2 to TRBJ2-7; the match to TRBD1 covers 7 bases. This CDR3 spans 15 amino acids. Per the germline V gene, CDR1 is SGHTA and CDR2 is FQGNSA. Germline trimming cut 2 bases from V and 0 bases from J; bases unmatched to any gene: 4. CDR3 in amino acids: CASSLSQGISYEQYF. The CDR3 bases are TGTGCCAGCAGCTTATCACAGGGGATCTCCTACGAGCAGTACTTC.

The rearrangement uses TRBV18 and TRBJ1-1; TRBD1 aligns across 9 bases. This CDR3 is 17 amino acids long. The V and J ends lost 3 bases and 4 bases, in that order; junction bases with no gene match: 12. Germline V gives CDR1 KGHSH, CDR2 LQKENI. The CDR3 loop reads CASSPPPGQGEVTEAFF. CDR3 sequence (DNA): TGTGCCAGCTCACCCCCCCCGGGACAGGGCGAAGTCACTGAAGCTTTCTTT.

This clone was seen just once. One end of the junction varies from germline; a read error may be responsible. CDR3 bases: TGTGCCAGCTGTTTTTGGGCCTATGGCTACACCTTC. Its protein product is CASCFWAYGYTF. The rearrangement links TRBV28 to TRBJ1-2; D uncertain. Germline V gene lookup returns CDR1 MDHEN and CDR2 SYDVKM. The CDR3 spans 12 residues.

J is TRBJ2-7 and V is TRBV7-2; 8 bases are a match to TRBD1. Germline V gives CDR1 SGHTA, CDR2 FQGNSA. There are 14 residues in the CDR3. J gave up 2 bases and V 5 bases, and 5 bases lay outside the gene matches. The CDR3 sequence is CASSHLDRAYEQYF. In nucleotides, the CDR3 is TGTGCCAGCAGCCATTTGGACAGGGCCTACGAGCAGTACTTC.

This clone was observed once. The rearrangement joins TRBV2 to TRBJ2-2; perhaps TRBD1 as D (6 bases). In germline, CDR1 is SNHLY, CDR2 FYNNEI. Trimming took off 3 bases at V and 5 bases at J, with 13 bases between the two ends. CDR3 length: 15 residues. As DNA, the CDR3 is TGTGCCAGCAGTGAGAGTACAGGGAGTACCGGGGAGCTGTTTTTT. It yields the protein CASSESTGSTGELFF.

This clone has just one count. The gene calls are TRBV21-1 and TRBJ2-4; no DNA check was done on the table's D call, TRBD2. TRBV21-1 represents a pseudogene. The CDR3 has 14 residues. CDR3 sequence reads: CASSPRPGLHIQYF. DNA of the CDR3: TGTGCCAGCAGCCCGCGCCCGGGACTACACATTCAGTACTTC.

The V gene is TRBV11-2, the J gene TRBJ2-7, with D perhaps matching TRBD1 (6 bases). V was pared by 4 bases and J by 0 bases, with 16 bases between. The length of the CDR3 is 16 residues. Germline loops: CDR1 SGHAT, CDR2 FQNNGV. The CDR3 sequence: CASSSAPRGSSYEQYF. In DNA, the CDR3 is TGTGCCAGCAGCTCCGCTCCCAGGGGAAGCTCCTACGAGCAGTACTTC. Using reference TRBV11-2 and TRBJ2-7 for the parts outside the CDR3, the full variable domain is EAGVAQSPRYKIIEKRQSVAFWCNPISGHATLYWYQQILGQGPKLLIQFQNNGVVDDSQLPKDRFSAERLKGVDSTLKIQPAKLEDSAVYLCASSSAPRGSSYEQYFGPGTRLTVT.

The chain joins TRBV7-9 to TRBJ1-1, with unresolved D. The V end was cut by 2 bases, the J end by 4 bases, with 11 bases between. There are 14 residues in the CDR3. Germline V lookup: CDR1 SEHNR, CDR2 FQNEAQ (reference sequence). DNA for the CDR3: TGTGCCAGCAGCTTACCGGGAGGCGGCACTGAAGCTTTCTTT. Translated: CASSLPGGGTEAFF.

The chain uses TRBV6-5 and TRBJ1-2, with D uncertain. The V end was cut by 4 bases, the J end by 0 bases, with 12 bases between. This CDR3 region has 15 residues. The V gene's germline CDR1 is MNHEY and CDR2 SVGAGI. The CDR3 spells CASSSGEPANYGYTF. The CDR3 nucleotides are TGTGCCAGCAGTTCCGGGGAACCAGCTAACTATGGCTACACCTTC.

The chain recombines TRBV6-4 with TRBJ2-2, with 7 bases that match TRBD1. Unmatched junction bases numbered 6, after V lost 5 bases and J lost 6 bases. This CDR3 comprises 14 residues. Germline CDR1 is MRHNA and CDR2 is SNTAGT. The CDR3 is CASSPDRTSGELFF. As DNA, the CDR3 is TGTGCCAGCAGTCCGGACAGGACCTCCGGGGAGCTGTTTTTT.

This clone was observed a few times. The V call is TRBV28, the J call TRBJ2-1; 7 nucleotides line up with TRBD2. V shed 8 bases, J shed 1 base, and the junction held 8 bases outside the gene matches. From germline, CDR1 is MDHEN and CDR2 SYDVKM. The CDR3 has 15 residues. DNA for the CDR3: TGTGCCAGCCTTATAGAGGGAGGGTCCTACAATGAGCAGTTCTTC. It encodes CASLIEGGSYNEQFF. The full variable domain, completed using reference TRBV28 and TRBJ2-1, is DVKVTQSSRYLVKRTGEKVFLECVQDMDHENMFWYRQDPGLGLRLIYFSYDVKMKEKGDIPEGYSVSREKKERFSLILESASTNQTSMYLCASLIEGGSYNEQFFGPGTRLTVL.

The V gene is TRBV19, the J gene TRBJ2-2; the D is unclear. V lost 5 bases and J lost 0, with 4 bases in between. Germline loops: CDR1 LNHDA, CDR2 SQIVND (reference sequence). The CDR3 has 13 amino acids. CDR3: CASSDTNTGELFF. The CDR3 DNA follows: TGTGCCAGTAGTGATACGAACACCGGGGAGCTGTTTTTT.

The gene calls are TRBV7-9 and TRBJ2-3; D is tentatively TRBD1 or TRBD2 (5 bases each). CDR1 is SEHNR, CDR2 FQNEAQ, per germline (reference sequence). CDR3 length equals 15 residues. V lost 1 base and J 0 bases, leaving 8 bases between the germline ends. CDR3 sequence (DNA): TGTGCCAGCAGCTTAGGGTGGGGGAGCACAGATACGCAGTATTTT. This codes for CASSLGWGSTDTQYF.